This passage covers 21 T cell receptor beta chains from one sample sequenced in a study of shared clonotypes between healthy human individuals. Using immunoSEQ multiplex PCR, the repertoire was profiled, and TCRdb retains in-frame clones only, with some absent. The repertoire has more than 400,000 clones, approximately 95% of them found once; the top ten carry about 0.06%. Sequenced sample: naive CD4+ T cells sorted from blood. Documented subset: CD45RA+ positively selected. Receptors originate from a woman aged 25 to 39 in good health.

The chain recombines TRBV6-5 with TRBJ1-2; D uncertain. The CDR3 is made up of 14 amino acids. In germline, CDR1 is MNHEY, CDR2 SVGAGI. The germline V and J ends were trimmed by 5 bases and 4 bases, with 14 bases remaining between them. CDR3 bases: TGTGCCAGCAGTGGCGTCTCACGGGCCTATGGCTACACCTTC. Its protein product is CASSGVSRAYGYTF.

The rearrangement joins TRBV2 to TRBJ1-1; TRBD1 is a possible D gene (6 bases). Trimming took off 6 bases at V and 5 bases at J, with 13 bases between the two ends. This CDR3 has 13 residues. CDR1 is SNHLY, CDR2 FYNNEI, per germline. The CDR3 is CASRSGVGTEAFF. The DNA for the CDR3 is TGTGCCAGCAGATCAGGGGTTGGGACTGAAGCTTTCTTT.

The V gene is TRBV18, the J gene TRBJ2-1; D is perhaps TRBD1 (5 bases). V shed 3 bases and J shed 5 bases, with 14 bases lying between them. The length of the CDR3 is 15 residues. Germline V lookup: CDR1 KGHSH, CDR2 LQKENI. As DNA, the CDR3 is TGTGCCAGCTCACCCCTGGGTGGGGCGGACAATGAGCAGTTCTTC. Translation gives CASSPLGGADNEQFF.

This clone was picked up one time. The chain uses TRBV5-1 and TRBJ2-1; 9 bases map to TRBD2. The V gene's germline CDR1 is SGHRS and CDR2 YFSETQ. The CDR3 is 15 residues long. Germline trimming cut 2 bases from V and 6 bases from J; bases unmatched to any gene: 6. CDR3 in DNA: TGCGCCAGCAGCTTTATAAGCGGGAGGCCCAATGAGCAGTTCTTC. Its translation is CASSFISGRPNEQFF. Supplemented by reference TRBV5-1 and TRBJ2-1, the full variable domain reads KAGVTQTPRYLIKTRGQQVTLSCSPISGHRSVSWYQQTPGQGLQFLFEYFSETQRNKGNFPGRFSGRQFSNSRSEMNVSTLELGDSALYLCASSFISGRPNEQFFGPGTRLTVL.

The chain carries TRBV19 and TRBJ1-4; D call uncertain. The V end lost 4 bases, the J end lost 8 bases, and 8 bases lay between the germline ends. CDR3 length: 12 residues. CDR1 LNHDA and CDR2 SQIVND come from the germline V gene (reference sequence). The chain's CDR3 is CASSKLREKLFF. CDR3 in DNA: TGTGCCAGTAGTAAACTCCGGGAAAAACTGTTTTTT.

The rearrangement uses TRBV4-1 and TRBJ2-7; TRBD2 matches at 7 bases. Germline V gene lookup returns CDR1 MGHRA and CDR2 YSYEKL. V shed 0 bases and J 4 bases; nucleotides not matched to a gene: 15. The CDR3 consists of 18 residues. The CDR3 DNA reads TGCGCCAGCAGCCAAGATTCTCTAGCGGCGGGGGTAACATACGAGCAGTACTTC. This encodes CASSQDSLAAGVTYEQYF.

The V gene is TRBV7-9, the J gene TRBJ1-2; 12 bases match TRBD1. Germline lookup yields CDR1 SEHNR and CDR2 FQNEAQ (reference sequence). Trimming removed 2 bases from V and 1 base from J; junction bases left unmatched: 11. The CDR3 has 19 amino acids. The CDR3 DNA reads as TGTGCCAGCAGCTTACGCTCCGGGACAGGGGGCGATCATAACTATGGCTACACCTTC. It is translated as CASSLRSGTGGDHNYGYTF.

The V and J genes are TRBV18 and TRBJ1-1; D is ambiguous. V was shortened by 3 bases and J by 4 bases, with 12 bases between the two germline ends. CDR1 KGHSH and CDR2 LQKENI come from the germline V gene. The CDR3 length is 14 residues. The CDR3 here is CASSPGIPGTEAFF. The CDR3 DNA follows: TGTGCCAGCTCACCCGGGATCCCGGGCACTGAAGCTTTCTTT.

This sequence joins TRBV7-3 and TRBJ2-7; 7 nucleotides align to TRBD1. Germline assignment: CDR1 SGHTA and CDR2 FQGTGA. Unmatched junction bases numbered 7, after V lost 5 bases and J lost 6 bases. The CDR3 totals 13 residues. This CDR3 reads CASSLTGTGEQYF. In DNA, the CDR3 is TGTGCCAGCAGCCTGACAGGGACGGGCGAGCAGTACTTC.

The V call is TRBV6-6, the J call TRBJ2-7; D may be TRBD2 (5 bases). Looked up from germline, CDR1 is MNHNY and CDR2 is SVGAGI (reference sequence). There are 13 residues in the CDR3. Deletions cut 0 bases from V and 6 bases from J, with 9 bases between. CDR3: CASSYSRVGEQYF. CDR3 nucleotides: TGTGCCAGCAGTTACTCGAGGGTGGGCGAGCAGTACTTC.

With respect to this clone: Within the sample, other DNA sequences also encode this same CDR3. The chain recombines TRBV28 with TRBJ2-7; D ambiguous. The ends were cut back, 0 bases at V and 6 bases at J, with 3 bases in the middle. The V gene's germline CDR1 is MDHEN and CDR2 SYDVKM. There are 11 residues in the CDR3. The CDR3 coding sequence is TGTGCCAGCAGTTTATGGGCCGAGCAGTACTTC. Amino acid sequence: CASSLWAEQYF.

This clone has just one count. This rearrangement joins TRBV6-1 to TRBJ2-5; TRBD2 matches 9 bases. The CDR3 covers 12 residues. The V gene's germline CDR1 is MNHNS and CDR2 SASEGT. Trimming removed 11 bases from V and 6 bases from J; junction bases left unmatched: 7. The CDR3 nucleotides read TGTGCCGGGCGGGAGGGCGGTAAGACCCAGTACTTC. It is translated as CAGREGGKTQYF.

The chain uses TRBV5-5 and TRBJ1-1; TRBD1 is a possible D gene (6 bases). CDR1 and CDR2 (germline): SGHKS, YYEKEE (reference sequence). V was cut by 5 bases and J by 1 base, with 9 bases left in between. The CDR3 is made up of 13 amino acids. The chain's CDR3 is CASRLTGNTEAFF. The CDR3, as DNA: TGTGCCAGCAGATTGACAGGGAACACTGAAGCTTTCTTT.

The CDR3 DNA sequence: TGTGCCAGCAGCTTCAACCTACAGGGAACGGTCGGGGAGCTGTTTTTT. Translating gives CASSFNLQGTVGELFF. This rearrangement joins TRBV5-5 to TRBJ2-2; possible D gene TRBD1, 6 bases. In germline, CDR1 is SGHKS, CDR2 YYEKEE (reference sequence). V was trimmed by 2 bases and J by 7 bases, leaving 18 bases between them. This CDR3 is built from 16 residues.

This CDR3 is CASSQGDYGYTF. The DNA of the CDR3 is TGTGCCAGCTCTCAGGGGGACTATGGCTACACCTTC. The rearrangement links TRBV19 to TRBJ1-2; 7 bases align to TRBD1. Trimming at V came to 9 bases and at J to 3 bases, leaving 4 bases not matched to a gene. The V gene's germline CDR1 is LNHDA and CDR2 SQIVND (reference sequence). The CDR3 runs 12 residues.

The chain combines TRBV10-3 with TRBJ2-3; TRBD2 matches 10 bases. V was clipped by 5 bases and J by 4 bases; unmatched bases: 3. The CDR3 is made up of 14 amino acids. Per the germline V gene, CDR1 is ENHRY and CDR2 is SYGVKD. CDR3 in amino acids: CAISSGRAADTQYF. The DNA for the CDR3 is TGTGCCATCAGTAGCGGGAGGGCCGCAGATACGCAGTATTTT.

The V and J genes are TRBV7-9 and TRBJ2-5; TRBD1 matches 7 bases. V shed 2 bases and J 3 bases; nucleotides not matched to a gene: 6. The CDR3 has 15 amino acids. Germline V gene sequence: CDR1 SEHNR, CDR2 FQNEAQ (reference sequence). The CDR3 region is CASSLTGTAKETQYF. DNA of the CDR3: TGTGCCAGCAGCTTAACGGGGACAGCAAAAGAGACCCAGTACTTC. Together with reference TRBV7-9 and TRBJ2-5, the CDR3 gives the full variable domain: DTGVSQNPRHKITKRGQNVTFRCDPISEHNRLYWYRQTLGQGPEFLTYFQNEAQLEKSRLLSDRFSAERPKGSFSTLEIQRTEQGDSAMYLCASSLTGTAKETQYFGPGTRLLVL.

The chain carries TRBV9 and TRBJ1-3; D uncertain. Trimming took off 0 bases at V and 3 bases at J, with 4 bases between the two ends. CDR3 length: 13 residues. CDR1 and CDR2 from the germline V gene are SGDLS and YYNGEE. The CDR3 sequence: CASSVGIGNTIYF. In nucleotides, the CDR3 is TGTGCCAGCAGCGTAGGCATTGGAAACACCATATATTTT.

This clone was detected once. The chain uses TRBV7-9 and TRBJ2-5; D unclear. This CDR3 has 13 amino acids. Per the germline V gene, CDR1 is SEHNR and CDR2 is FQNEAQ (reference sequence). Trimming removed 3 bases at V and 0 bases at J, with 5 bases between. The CDR3 loop reads CASSFSDQETQYF. For the CDR3, the DNA is TGTGCCAGCAGCTTTTCCGACCAAGAGACCCAGTACTTC. The full variable domain, completed using reference TRBV7-9 and TRBJ2-5, is DTGVSQNPRHKITKRGQNVTFRCDPISEHNRLYWYRQTLGQGPEFLTYFQNEAQLEKSRLLSDRFSAERPKGSFSTLEIQRTEQGDSAMYLCASSFSDQETQYFGPGTRLLVL.

Written as DNA, the CDR3 is TGTGCCAGCAGTTACTCGAATCTGATTCCCCACAATGAGCAGTTCTTC. It translates to CASSYSNLIPHNEQFF. This chain links TRBV6-5 with TRBJ2-1; D gene ambiguous. The CDR3 has 16 residues. Deletions cut 0 bases from V and 5 bases from J, with 14 bases between. Germline CDR1 MNHEY, CDR2 SVGAGI.

Remarks on this clone: The junction shows a germline mismatch at one end, possibly a read error. The V call is TRBV6-1, the J call TRBJ2-3, with TRBD2 identical over 13 bases. Germline CDR1 is MNHNS and CDR2 is SASEGT. CDR3 length: 16 residues. The CDR3 DNA is TGTGCCAGCAGCGAAGGACTAGCGGGAGGCACAGATACGCAGTATTTT. This sequence encodes CASSEGLAGGTDTQYF.